These T cell receptor beta chains were read from a single sample in a study of T cells in Graves' hyperthyroidism and ophthalmopathy. Each CDR3 protein gets one entry after TCRdb re-called the multiplex PCR reads with MiXCR. The sample contains about 380,000 distinct CDR3 sequences, approximately 18% of which appear only once. Sequenced material: blood. The source is a young man with Graves' ophthalmopathy. Each CDR3 is given with its conserved first and last residue. D genes are given only for firm matches. Size values are once, few and many counts, or a class for expanded clones, and some rows have none.

J,D,V,size,CDR3,DNA
TRBJ1-1,-,TRBV9,many,CASSVGWSGHTEAFF,TGTGCCAGCAGCGTAGGTTGGAGTGGGCACACTGAAGCTTTCTTT
TRBJ1-1,TRBD1,TRBV7-3,-,CASSLTGGGSEAFF,TGTGCCAGCAGCCTCACAGGGGGCGGGAGTGAAGCTTTCTTT
TRBJ1-4,-,TRBV12-3/TRBV12-4,many,CATQVGEGGEKLFF,TGTGCCACCCAAGTAGGAGAGGGCGGTGAAAAACTGTTTTTT
TRBJ1-2,-,TRBV7-8,-,CASSLFDRFDGYTF,TGTGCCAGCAGCCTCTTCGATCGGTTCGATGGCTACACCTTC
TRBJ2-5,-,TRBV2,many,CASSVGFRGETQYF,TGTGCCAGCAGTGTAGGGTTCAGGGGTGAGACCCAGTACTTC
TRBJ2-3,-,TRBV5-8,few,CASSLVVSDTQYF,TGTGCCAGCAGCTTAGTAGTCTCAGATACGCAGTATTTT
TRBJ1-4,-,TRBV7-2,few,CASSFDSLSEKLFF,TGTGCCAGCAGCTTCGACTCCCTCTCTGAAAAACTGTTTTTT
TRBJ1-1,TRBD1,TRBV7-9,many,CASSLTGTASEAFF,TGTGCCAGCAGCTTGACCGGGACAGCCTCTGAAGCTTTCTTT
TRBJ2-2,-,TRBV5-1,-,CASPSSSGELFF,TGCGCCAGCCCAAGTAGTTCTGGGGAGCTGTTTTTT
TRBJ2-5,-,TRBV5-1,-,CASSLARMDSETQYF,TGCGCCAGCAGCTTGGCCCGGATGGACTCAGAGACCCAGTACTTC
TRBJ2-3,TRBD2,TRBV29-1,few,CSVETSGVTDTQYF,TGCAGCGTTGAGACTAGCGGGGTCACAGATACGCAGTATTTT
TRBJ2-7,-,TRBV6-5,few,CASSYRAGEQYF,TGTGCCAGCAGTTACAGGGCCGGCGAGCAGTACTTC
TRBJ2-3,TRBD2,TRBV12-3/TRBV12-4,many,CASRLSGVTDTQYF,TGTGCCAGCAGACTTAGCGGGGTCACAGATACGCAGTATTTT
TRBJ2-7,-,TRBV7-2,few,CASSLVGVSAEQYF,TGTGCCAGCAGCTTAGTGGGGGTTAGCGCCGAGCAGTACTTC
TRBJ1-2,-,TRBV13,few,CASISSGAAYYGYTF,TGTGCCAGCATCTCCAGTGGTGCAGCCTACTATGGCTACACCTTC
TRBJ1-5,-,TRBV2,many,CASSEDGGASNQPQHF,TGTGCCAGCAGTGAGGACGGGGGGGCGAGCAATCAGCCCCAGCATTTT
TRBJ1-1,-,TRBV11-2,many,CASSPTTMNTEAFF,TGTGCCAGCAGCCCAACAACCATGAACACTGAAGCTTTCTTT
TRBJ1-5,-,TRBV7-9,-,CASSLEDNQPQHF,TGTGCCAGCAGCTTAGAAGATAATCAGCCCCAGCATTTT
TRBJ2-3,TRBD2,TRBV9,many,CASSPSGGALLADTQYF,TGTGCCAGCAGCCCGAGCGGGGGGGCTTTGTTGGCAGATACGCAGTATTTT
TRBJ1-1,-,TRBV3-1,few,CASRYKDGTEAFF,TGTGCCAGCAGGTACAAGGATGGGACTGAAGCTTTCTTT
TRBJ2-7,TRBD1,TRBV5-1,-,CASSLPGTAYEQYF,TGCGCCAGCAGTTTACCTGGGACAGCCTACGAGCAGTACTTC
TRBJ1-1,-,TRBV11-2,many,CASSLDLRSGAEAFF,TGTGCCAGCAGCTTAGACCTAAGATCGGGTGCTGAAGCTTTCTTT
TRBJ2-1,-,TRBV11-2,many,CASSFFRGRYNEQFF,TGTGCCAGCAGCTTCTTCAGGGGCCGATACAATGAGCAGTTCTTC
TRBJ1-1,-,TRBV9,many,CASSGLARGYTEAFF,TGTGCCAGCAGCGGGCTGGCCAGGGGCTACACTGAAGCTTTCTTT
TRBJ2-7,-,TRBV2,many,CASRDGTSKGPYEQYF,TGTGCCAGCAGGGATGGGACCTCCAAAGGGCCCTACGAGCAGTACTTC
TRBJ1-2,TRBD1,TRBV6-1,many,CASRTQGVGGYTF,TGTGCCAGCAGAACACAGGGGGTAGGAGGCTACACCTTC
TRBJ2-5,-,TRBV9,many,CASSGGPGETQYF,TGTGCCAGCAGCGGGGGTCCTGGGGAGACCCAGTACTTC
TRBJ2-7,TRBD1,TRBV2,many,CASATTGPTGEQYF,TGTGCCAGCGCGACGACAGGGCCCACGGGCGAGCAGTACTTC
TRBJ2-5,-,TRBV12-3/TRBV12-4,many,CASSFRAGGETQYF,TGTGCCAGCAGTTTCAGGGCAGGTGGGGAGACCCAGTACTTC
TRBJ1-4,-,TRBV6-2/TRBV6-3,few,CASSSPAGGSLGKLFF,TGTGCCAGCAGTTCACCCGCGGGGGGGTCCCTTGGAAAACTGTTTTTT
TRBJ2-5,TRBD1,TRBV15,few,CATSRDGQEEETQYF,TGTGCCACCAGCAGAGACGGACAGGAGGAAGAGACCCAGTACTTC
TRBJ1-1,-,TRBV6-2/TRBV6-3,many,CASSQWDPKRMTFF,TGTGCCAGCAGTCAGTGGGACCCTAAGAGGATGACTTTCTTT
TRBJ2-2,-,TRBV29-1,few,CSVDARVGELFF,TGCAGCGTTGATGCCCGGGTGGGGGAGCTGTTTTTT
TRBJ2-5,TRBD2,TRBV7-8,-,CASRRRGEEETQYF,TGTGCCAGCAGACGGCGGGGGGAGGAAGAGACCCAGTACTTC
TRBJ1-1,-,TRBV6-2/TRBV6-3,-,CASRVTEAFF,TGTGCCAGTCGGGTAACTGAAGCTTTCTTT
TRBJ1-2,TRBD1,TRBV11-1,many,CASSLGQATNYGYTF,TGTGCCAGCAGCTTGGGACAGGCGACTAACTATGGCTACACCTTC
TRBJ1-1,-,TRBV7-9,many,CASSLGVSTEAFF,TGTGCCAGCAGCTTAGGGGTATCTACTGAAGCTTTCTTT
TRBJ1-1,-,TRBV2,many,CAGEGGRGTEAFF,TGTGCCGGCGAGGGGGGCCGGGGCACTGAAGCTTTCTTT